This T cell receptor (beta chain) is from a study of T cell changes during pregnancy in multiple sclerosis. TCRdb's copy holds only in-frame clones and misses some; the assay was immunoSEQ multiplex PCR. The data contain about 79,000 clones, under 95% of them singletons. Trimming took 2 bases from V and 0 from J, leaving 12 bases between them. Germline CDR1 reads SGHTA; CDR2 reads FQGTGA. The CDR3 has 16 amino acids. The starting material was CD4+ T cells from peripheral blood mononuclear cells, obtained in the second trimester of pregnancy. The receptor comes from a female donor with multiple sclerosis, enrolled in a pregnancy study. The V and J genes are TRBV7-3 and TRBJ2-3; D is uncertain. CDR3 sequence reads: CASSLGTASSTDTQYF. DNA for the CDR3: TGTGCCAGCAGCTTAGGAACAGCTTCTAGCACAGATACGCAGTATTTT.